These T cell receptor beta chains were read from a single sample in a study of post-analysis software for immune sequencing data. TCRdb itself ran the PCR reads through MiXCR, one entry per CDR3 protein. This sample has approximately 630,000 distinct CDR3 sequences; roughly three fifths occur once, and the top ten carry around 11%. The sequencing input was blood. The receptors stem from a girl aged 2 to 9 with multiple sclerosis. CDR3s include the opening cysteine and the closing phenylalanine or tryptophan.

CDR3: CASSSQPDSYGYTF
J: TRBJ1-2
V: TRBV5-1

CDR3: CASRGVFPNEQFF
J: TRBJ2-1
V: TRBV27

CDR3: CASSSSKHNQPQHF
J: TRBJ1-5
V: TRBV27

CDR3: CASSLGQGDTYEQYF
J: .
V: TRBV7-6

CDR3: CASSLRKIVSYNEQFF
J: TRBJ2-1
V: TRBV12-3/TRBV12-4

CDR3: CASSYSTGKGGELFF
J: TRBJ2-2
V: TRBV6-2/TRBV6-3

CDR3: CASSLAGTSGGPLWEQFF
J: TRBJ2-1
V: TRBV11-3

CDR3: CASSLDAQGLRPYNEQFF
J: TRBJ2-1
V: TRBV11-2

CDR3: CSARGLAGSSYNEQFF
J: TRBJ2-1
V: TRBV20-1

CDR3: CASSLGQPGGYTF
J: TRBJ1-2
V: TRBV6-2/TRBV6-3

CDR3: CASNSRQNEQFF
J: TRBJ2-1
V: TRBV28

CDR3: CSAADRGKNIQYF
J: TRBJ2-4
V: TRBV20-1

CDR3: CASSPWTSGSRYNEQFF
J: TRBJ2-1
V: TRBV5-5

CDR3: CSARAYASEDEQFF
J: TRBJ2-1
V: TRBV20-1

CDR3: CSVGHRLVPGETQYF
J: TRBJ2-5
V: TRBV29-1

CDR3: CASSWYGGKETQYF
J: TRBJ2-5
V: TRBV5-5

CDR3: CASSSTRAEADLVTNEQFF
J: TRBJ2-1
V: TRBV7-2

CDR3: CASSFQTGYNEQFF
J: TRBJ2-1
V: TRBV12-3/TRBV12-4

CDR3: CASSLPAGGATDTQYF
J: TRBJ2-3
V: TRBV7-8